What follows is one TCR beta chain and its context. This record comes from a study of cytomegalovirus exposure and HLA in healthy donors. This table comes from immunoSEQ multiplex PCR, and its TCRdb copy is limited to in-frame clones, with some not included. The sample has fewer than 350,000 clones, roughly 90% seen once. Germline assignment: CDR1 SGHRS and CDR2 YFSETQ. This CDR3 region has 14 residues. The V end lost 6 bases, the J end lost 6 bases, and 15 bases lay between the germline ends. This TCR derives from a woman between 18 and 29 years old in good health and CMV-seronegative. The V and J genes are TRBV5-1 and TRBJ1-4, with D tentatively TRBD1 (6 bases). Sequences were obtained from PBMCs. CDR3 DNA: TGCGCCAGCAAATACAGGGATATGGATGAAAAACTGTTTTTT. Protein product: CASKYRDMDEKLFF.